The clone carrying this TCR beta chain appeared once. Its matching antigen is unknown. The data belong to a study of CD8+ T cells in alopecia areata. The study, taken as a whole, reports: Shared TCR sequences were less clear between patients than in mice, possibly partly from HLA diversity.

The junction had 9 bases not matched to a gene; V was cut back by 4 bases and J by 5 bases. CDR1 SGHVS and CDR2 FNYEAQ come from the germline V gene. The length of the CDR3 is 17 residues. After isolation, RNA underwent reverse transcription to generate cDNA as the sequencing template. Clones were read by immunoSEQ multiplex PCR, and TCRdb kept only the in-frame ones, dropping some. The sample lists about 250,000 clones, approximately 60% seen once, with 0.8% to 1% in the top ten. Treatment defined: oral pan-JAK inhibitor, 5-10 mg twice daily. The clonotype was recovered from a human donor with alopecia areata. The chain is built from TRBV7-6 and TRBJ2-5; 14 bases are a match to TRBD2. This sample comprised CD4+ T cells sorted from blood, obtained around week 53, from a patient treated with tofacitinib. Here the CDR3 DNA reads TGTGCCAGCAGCTCCCCGACTAGCGGGGGGGCCGGGGAGACCCAGTACTTC. It yields the protein CASSSPTSGGAGETQYF.